This passage covers 4 T cell receptor beta chains from one sample sequenced in a study of T-cell memory formation after mild COVID-19. TCRdb ran MiXCR on the 5' RACE reads and lists one entry per CDR3 protein. The repertoire holds approximately 65,000 distinct CDR3 sequences, with roughly 17% as singletons. What was sequenced was PBMCs or a T cell subset sorted from them (not recorded which). The receptor set was obtained from an adult woman who had mild COVID-19 (a few samples of this study predate the infection). Cell type and time point are not known.

The chain links TRBV7-2 to TRBJ1-1; no definite D call. This CDR3 has 12 amino acids. In germline, CDR1 is SGHTA, CDR2 FQGNSA. Trimming pared 4 bases from V and 3 bases from J, leaving 6 bases between. The CDR3 spells CASSWRDTEAFF. DNA for the CDR3: TGTGCCAGCAGCTGGCGGGACACTGAAGCTTTCTTT. The entire variable domain, with the rest obtained from reference TRBV7-2 and TRBJ1-1, is as follows: GAGVSQSPSNKVTEKGKDVELRCDPISGHTALYWYRQSLGQGLEFLIYFQGNSAPDKSGLPSDRFSAERTGGSVSTLTIQRTQQEDSAVYLCASSWRDTEAFFGQGTRLTVV.

The rearrangement uses TRBV2 and TRBJ2-5; D remains unclear. The CDR3 totals 13 residues. Germline V gives CDR1 SNHLY, CDR2 FYNNEI. V shed 3 bases and J shed 5 bases, with 10 bases lying between them. This CDR3 reads CASSDEVLETQYF. The DNA for the CDR3 is TGTGCCAGCAGTGATGAGGTCTTGGAGACCCAGTACTTC.

The CDR3 DNA is TGTGCCAGCAGTTACGAGGTTTCGGGGTCCCCCTACGAGCAGTACTTC. As protein: CASSYEVSGSPYEQYF. The chain combines TRBV6-6 with TRBJ2-7, with D perhaps matching TRBD2 (5 bases). CDR3 length: 16 residues. Germline-derived CDR1 and CDR2 are MNHNY and SVGAGI (reference sequence). V gave up 2 bases and J gave up 2 bases, with 16 bases separating them.

V gene TRBV7-9 combines with J gene TRBJ2-7, with D possibly being TRBD1 (6 bases). Germline assignment: CDR1 SEHNR and CDR2 FQNEAQ (reference sequence). Trimming cost V 3 bases and J 7 bases, with 13 bases left between them. The CDR3 extends over 13 amino acids. Here the CDR3 reads CASSFPPGEEQYF. The CDR3 DNA is TGTGCCAGCAGCTTTCCTCCAGGGGAAGAGCAGTACTTC.